This T cell receptor (beta chain) came from a study of T cell responses to AZD1222 COVID-19 vaccine. V was pared by 5 bases and J by 0 bases, with 6 bases of the junction left unmatched. Germline-derived CDR1 and CDR2 are SGHTA and FQGTGA. The CDR3 sequence is 17 residues long. The repertoire was sequenced with immunoSEQ multiplex PCR; TCRdb's copy has only in-frame clones and lacks some. The repertoire consists of about 110,000 clones, with less than 95% occurring once and the leading ten covering around 7.6%. The receptor was isolated from an adult who received the AZD1222 COVID-19 vaccine. The starting material was peripheral blood, obtained 28 days after the second AZD1222 dose. The gene calls are TRBV7-3 and TRBJ2-6, with TRBD1 matching 8 bases. This CDR3 reads CASSLGQGLSGANVLTF. The DNA of the CDR3 is TGTGCCAGCAGCCTAGGACAGGGCCTCTCTGGGGCCAACGTCCTGACTTTC.